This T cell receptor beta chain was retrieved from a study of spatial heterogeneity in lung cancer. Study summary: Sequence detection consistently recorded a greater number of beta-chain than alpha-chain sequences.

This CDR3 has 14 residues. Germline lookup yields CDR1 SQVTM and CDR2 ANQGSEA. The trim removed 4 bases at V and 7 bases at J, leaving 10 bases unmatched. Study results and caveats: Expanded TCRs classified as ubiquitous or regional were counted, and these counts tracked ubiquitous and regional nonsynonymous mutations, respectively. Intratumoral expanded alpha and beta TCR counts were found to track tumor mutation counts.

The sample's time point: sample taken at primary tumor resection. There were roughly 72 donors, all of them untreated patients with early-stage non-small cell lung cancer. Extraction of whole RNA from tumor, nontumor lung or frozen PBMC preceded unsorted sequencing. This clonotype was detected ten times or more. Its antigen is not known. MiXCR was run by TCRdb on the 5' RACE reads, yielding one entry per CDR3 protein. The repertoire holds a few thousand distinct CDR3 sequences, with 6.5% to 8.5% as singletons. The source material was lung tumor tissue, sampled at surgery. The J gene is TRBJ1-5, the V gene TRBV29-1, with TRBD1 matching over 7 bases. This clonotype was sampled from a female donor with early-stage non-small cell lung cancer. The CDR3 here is CSVVGVQGEQPQHF. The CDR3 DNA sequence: TGCAGCGTTGTGGGGGTTCAGGGGGAGCAGCCCCAGCATTTT.